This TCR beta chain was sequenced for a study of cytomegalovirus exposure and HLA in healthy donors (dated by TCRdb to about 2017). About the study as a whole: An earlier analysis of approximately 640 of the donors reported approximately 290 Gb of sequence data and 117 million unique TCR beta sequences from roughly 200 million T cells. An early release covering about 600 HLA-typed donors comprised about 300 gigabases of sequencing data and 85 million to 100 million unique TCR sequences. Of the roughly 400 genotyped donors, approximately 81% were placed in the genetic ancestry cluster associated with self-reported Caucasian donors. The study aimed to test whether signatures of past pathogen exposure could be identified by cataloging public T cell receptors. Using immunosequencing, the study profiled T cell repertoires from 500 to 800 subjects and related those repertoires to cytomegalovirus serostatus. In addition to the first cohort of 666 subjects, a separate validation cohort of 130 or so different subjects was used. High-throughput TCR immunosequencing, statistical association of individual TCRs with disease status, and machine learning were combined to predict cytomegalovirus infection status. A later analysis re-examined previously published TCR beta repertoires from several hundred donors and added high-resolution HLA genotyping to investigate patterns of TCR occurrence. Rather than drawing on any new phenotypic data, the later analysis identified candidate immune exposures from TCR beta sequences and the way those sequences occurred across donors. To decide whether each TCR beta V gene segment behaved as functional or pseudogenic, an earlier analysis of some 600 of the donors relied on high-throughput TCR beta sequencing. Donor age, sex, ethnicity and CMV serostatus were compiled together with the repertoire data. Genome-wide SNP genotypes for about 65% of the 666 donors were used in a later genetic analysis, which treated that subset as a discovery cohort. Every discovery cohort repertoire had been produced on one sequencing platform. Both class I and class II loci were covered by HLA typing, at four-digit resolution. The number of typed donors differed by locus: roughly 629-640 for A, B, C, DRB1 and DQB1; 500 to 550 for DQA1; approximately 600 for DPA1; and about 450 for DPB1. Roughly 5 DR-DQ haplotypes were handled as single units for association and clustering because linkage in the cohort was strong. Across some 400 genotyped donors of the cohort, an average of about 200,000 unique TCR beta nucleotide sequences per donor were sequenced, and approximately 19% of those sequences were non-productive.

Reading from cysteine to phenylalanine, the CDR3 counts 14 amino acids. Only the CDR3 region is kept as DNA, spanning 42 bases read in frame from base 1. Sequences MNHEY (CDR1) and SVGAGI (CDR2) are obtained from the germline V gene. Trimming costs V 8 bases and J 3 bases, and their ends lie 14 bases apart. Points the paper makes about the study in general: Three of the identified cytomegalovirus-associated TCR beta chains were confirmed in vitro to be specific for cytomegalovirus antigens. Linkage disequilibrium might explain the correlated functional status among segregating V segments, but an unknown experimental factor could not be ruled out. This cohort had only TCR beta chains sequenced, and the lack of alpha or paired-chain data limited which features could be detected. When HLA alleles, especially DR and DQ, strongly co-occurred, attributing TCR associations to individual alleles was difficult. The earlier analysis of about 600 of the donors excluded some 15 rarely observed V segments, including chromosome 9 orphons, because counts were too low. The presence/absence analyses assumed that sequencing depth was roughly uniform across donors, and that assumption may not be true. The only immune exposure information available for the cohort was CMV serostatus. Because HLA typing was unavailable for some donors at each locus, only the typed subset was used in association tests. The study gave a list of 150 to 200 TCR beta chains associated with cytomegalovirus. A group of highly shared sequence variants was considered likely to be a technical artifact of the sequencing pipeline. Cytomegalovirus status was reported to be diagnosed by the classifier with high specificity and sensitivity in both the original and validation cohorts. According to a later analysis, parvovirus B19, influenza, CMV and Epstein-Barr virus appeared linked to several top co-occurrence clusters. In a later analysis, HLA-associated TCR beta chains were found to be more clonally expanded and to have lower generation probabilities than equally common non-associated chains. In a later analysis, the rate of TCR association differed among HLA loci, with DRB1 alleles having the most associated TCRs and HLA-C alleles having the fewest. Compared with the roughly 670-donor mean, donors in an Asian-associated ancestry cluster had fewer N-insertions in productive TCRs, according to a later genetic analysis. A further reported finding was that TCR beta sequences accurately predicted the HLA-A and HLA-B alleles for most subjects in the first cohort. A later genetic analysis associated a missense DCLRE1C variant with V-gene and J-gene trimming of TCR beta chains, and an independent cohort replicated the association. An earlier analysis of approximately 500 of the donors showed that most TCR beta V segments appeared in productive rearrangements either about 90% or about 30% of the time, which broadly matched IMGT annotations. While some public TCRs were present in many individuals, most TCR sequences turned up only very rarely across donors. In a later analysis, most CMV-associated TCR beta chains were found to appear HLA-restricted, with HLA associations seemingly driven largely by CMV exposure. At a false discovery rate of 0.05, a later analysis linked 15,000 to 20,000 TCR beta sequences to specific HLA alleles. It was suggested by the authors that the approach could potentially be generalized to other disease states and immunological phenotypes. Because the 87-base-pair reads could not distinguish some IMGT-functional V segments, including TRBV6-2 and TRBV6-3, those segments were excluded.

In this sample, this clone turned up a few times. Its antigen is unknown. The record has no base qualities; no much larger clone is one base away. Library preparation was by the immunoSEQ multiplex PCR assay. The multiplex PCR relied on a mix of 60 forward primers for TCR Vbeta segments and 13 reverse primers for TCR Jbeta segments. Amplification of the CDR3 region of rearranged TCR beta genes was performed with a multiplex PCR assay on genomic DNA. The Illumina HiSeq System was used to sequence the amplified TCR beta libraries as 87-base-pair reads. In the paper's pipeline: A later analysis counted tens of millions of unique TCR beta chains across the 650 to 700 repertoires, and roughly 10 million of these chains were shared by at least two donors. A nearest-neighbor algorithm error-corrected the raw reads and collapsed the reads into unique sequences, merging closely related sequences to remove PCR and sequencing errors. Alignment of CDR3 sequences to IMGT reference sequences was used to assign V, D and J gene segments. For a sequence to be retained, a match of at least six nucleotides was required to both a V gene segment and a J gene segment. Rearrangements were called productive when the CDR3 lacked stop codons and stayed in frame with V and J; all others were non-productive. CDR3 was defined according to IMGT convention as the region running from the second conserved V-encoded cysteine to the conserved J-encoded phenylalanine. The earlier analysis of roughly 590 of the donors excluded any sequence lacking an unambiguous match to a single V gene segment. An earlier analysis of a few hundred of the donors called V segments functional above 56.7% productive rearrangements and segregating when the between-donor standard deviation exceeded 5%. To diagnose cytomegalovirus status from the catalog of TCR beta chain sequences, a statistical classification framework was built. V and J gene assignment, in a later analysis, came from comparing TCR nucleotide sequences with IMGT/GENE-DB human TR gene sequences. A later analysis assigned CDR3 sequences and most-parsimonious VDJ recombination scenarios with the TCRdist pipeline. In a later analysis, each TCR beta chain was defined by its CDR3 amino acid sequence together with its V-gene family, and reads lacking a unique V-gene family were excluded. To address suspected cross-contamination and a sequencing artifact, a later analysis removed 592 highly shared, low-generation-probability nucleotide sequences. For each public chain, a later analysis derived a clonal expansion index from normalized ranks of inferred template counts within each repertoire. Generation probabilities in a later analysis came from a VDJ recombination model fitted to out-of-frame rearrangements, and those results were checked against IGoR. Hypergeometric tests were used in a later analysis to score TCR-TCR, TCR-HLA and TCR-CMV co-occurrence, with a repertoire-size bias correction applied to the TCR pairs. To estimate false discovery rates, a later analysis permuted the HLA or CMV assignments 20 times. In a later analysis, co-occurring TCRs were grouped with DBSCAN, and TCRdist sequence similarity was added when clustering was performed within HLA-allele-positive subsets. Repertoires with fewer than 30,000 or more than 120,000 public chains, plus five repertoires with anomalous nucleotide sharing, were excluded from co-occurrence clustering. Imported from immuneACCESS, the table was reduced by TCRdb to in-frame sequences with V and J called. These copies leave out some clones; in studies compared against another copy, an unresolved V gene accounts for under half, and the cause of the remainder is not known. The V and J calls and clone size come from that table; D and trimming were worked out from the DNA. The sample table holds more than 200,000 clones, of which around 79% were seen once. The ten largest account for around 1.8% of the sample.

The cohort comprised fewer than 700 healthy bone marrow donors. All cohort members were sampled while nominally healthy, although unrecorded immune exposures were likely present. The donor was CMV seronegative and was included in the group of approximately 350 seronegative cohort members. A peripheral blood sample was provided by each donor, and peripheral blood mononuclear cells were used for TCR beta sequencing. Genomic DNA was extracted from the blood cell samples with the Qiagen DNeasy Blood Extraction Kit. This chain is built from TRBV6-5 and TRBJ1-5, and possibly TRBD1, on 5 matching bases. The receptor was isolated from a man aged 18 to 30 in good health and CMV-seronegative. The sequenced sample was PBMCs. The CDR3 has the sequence CASALRGNNQPQHF. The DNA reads TGTGCCAGCGCCTTGCGGGGGAACAATCAGCCCCAGCATTTT.